What follows describes a single TCR beta chain. Clones were sequenced by immunoSEQ multiplex PCR, and TCRdb holds only the in-frame ones, with some missing. The sample holds under 70,000 clones, about 89% seen once. These data belong to a study of T cell changes during pregnancy in multiple sclerosis. The V and J ends lost 4 bases and 6 bases respectively, with 22 bases between them. The CDR3 loop spans 16 amino acids. Germline V lookup: CDR1 SGHTS, CDR2 YDEGEE. The receptor was derived from a female donor with multiple sclerosis, enrolled in a pregnancy study. V usage is TRBV5-8 and J usage is TRBJ1-1; D gene ambiguous. Sequenced material: CD4+ T cells from peripheral blood mononuclear cells, taken in the first trimester of pregnancy. Here the CDR3 reads CASSRVSGVVFPEAFF. In DNA form, the CDR3 reads TGTGCCAGCAGCCGCGTTTCGGGTGTTGTTTTCCCTGAAGCTTTCTTT.